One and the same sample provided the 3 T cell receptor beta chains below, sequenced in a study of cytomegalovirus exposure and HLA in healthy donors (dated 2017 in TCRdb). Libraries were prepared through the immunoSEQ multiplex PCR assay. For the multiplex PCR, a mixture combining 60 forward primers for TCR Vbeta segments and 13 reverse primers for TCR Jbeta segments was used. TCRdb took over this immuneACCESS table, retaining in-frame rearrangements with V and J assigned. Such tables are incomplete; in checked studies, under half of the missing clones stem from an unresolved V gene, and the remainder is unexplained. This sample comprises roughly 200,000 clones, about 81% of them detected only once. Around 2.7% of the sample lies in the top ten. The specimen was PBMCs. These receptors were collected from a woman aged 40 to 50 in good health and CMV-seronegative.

The CDR3 spells CASSPARGSYNEQFF. The CDR3 nucleotides are TGTGCCAGCAGCCCAGCTAGAGGCTCCTACAATGAGCAGTTCTTC. The chain links TRBV11-3 to TRBJ2-1; D is undetermined. Germline CDR1 is SGHNT and CDR2 is YENEEA. Trimming took off 5 bases at V and 0 bases at J, with 11 bases between the two ends. The CDR3 totals 15 residues.

The CDR3 nucleotides are TGTGCCAGTAGTGTGATCGGGACAGGGATTAGCAATCAGCCCCAGCATTTT. Translating gives CASSVIGTGISNQPQHF. The gene calls are TRBV19 and TRBJ1-5, with 9 bases identical to TRBD1. Germline V gene data show CDR1 as LNHDA and CDR2 as SQIVND (reference sequence). The CDR3 runs 17 residues. V trimming: 5 bases; J trimming: 0 bases; junction bases outside the gene matches: 8.

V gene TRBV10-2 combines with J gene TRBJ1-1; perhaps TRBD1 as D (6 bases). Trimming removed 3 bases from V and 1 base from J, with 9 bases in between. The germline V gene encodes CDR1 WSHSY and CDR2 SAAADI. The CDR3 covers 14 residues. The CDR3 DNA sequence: TGCGCCAGCAGTGATTGGACAGAGAACACTGAAGCTTTCTTT. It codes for CASSDWTENTEAFF.